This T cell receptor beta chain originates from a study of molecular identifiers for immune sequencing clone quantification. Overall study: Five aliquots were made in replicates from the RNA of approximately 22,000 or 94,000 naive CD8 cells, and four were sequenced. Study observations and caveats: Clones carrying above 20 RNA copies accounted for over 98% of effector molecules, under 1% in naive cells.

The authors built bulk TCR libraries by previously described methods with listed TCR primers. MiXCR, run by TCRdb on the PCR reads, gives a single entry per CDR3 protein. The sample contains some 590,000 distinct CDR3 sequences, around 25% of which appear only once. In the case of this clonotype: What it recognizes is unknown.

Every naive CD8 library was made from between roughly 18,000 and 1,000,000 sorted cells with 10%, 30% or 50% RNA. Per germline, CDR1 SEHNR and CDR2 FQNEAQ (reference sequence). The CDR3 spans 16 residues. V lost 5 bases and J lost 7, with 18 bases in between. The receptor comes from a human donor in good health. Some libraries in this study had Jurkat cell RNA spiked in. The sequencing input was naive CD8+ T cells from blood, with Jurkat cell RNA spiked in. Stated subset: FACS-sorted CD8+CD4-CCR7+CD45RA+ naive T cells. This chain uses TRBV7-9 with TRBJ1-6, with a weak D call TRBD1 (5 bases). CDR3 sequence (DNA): TGTGCCAGCAGCCACCCGGGGCCCGTGGGGAATTCACCCCTCCACTTT. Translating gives CASSHPGPVGNSPLHF.